This T cell receptor (beta chain) was recovered during a study of STAT5B mutations in CD4+ large granular lymphocyte leukemia. Overall study findings and caveats: Without putative leukemic clones, patient CD4-sorted repertoires remained more clonal than healthy CD4+ repertoires. Compared with healthy controls (2/35), patient top clones favored TRBV06 (8/27).

Assay used: immunoSEQ multiplex PCR; TCRdb lists only in-frame clones, some missing. Of 35,000 or so clones in the sample, 70% to 90% are singletons; the top ten hold 0.95% to 1%. A word on this clone: What it binds is not known.

The germline V and J ends were trimmed by 2 bases and 4 bases, with 17 bases remaining between them. This CDR3 has 16 residues. Germline CDR1 is MNHEY and CDR2 is SVGAGI. The J gene is TRBJ1-2, the V gene TRBV6-5; possible D gene TRBD1, 5 bases. Source material: CD4+ T cells from blood buffy coats. This clonotype was sampled from a human donor in good health. The CDR3 spells CASSYGVQGIGYGYTF. The DNA for the CDR3 is TGTGCCAGCAGTTACGGTGTTCAGGGTATAGGCTATGGCTACACCTTC.